The 21 T cell receptor beta chains reported below all come from one sample, sequenced in a study of shared clonotypes between healthy human individuals. TCRdb's table, derived via immunoSEQ multiplex PCR, lists solely in-frame clones and lacks some. The table has 450,000 to 500,000 clones, less than 80% seen once. Sequenced material: PBMCs. The receptors were sampled from a woman in her 40s in good health. Some clones in this sample may be carry-over from other donors' samples.

The gene calls are TRBV27 and TRBJ1-5; D remains unclear. CDR3 length: 14 amino acids. Germline values: CDR1 MNHEY, CDR2 SMNVEV (reference sequence). V was cut by 2 bases and J by 2 bases, with 7 bases left in between. CDR3 DNA sequence: TGTGCCAGCAGTTTAGGTTTTGGCAATCAGCCCCAGCATTTT. The encoded protein is CASSLGFGNQPQHF.

The sample holds one count of this clone. The rearrangement joins TRBV27 to TRBJ2-5; 15 bases are shared with TRBD2. This CDR3 region has 15 residues. Per the germline V gene, CDR1 is MNHEY and CDR2 is SMNVEV (reference sequence). Germline trimming cut 8 bases from V and 3 bases from J; bases unmatched to any gene: 4. CDR3 residues: CASEGLAGGKETQYF. CDR3 coding DNA: TGTGCCAGCGAGGGACTAGCGGGAGGTAAAGAGACCCAGTACTTC.

The rearrangement joins TRBV5-1 to TRBJ2-7; perhaps TRBD2 as D (6 bases). The V gene's germline CDR1 is SGHRS and CDR2 YFSETQ. The CDR3 consists of 14 residues. V dropped 6 bases and J dropped 7 bases, with 20 bases sitting between them. The CDR3 bases are TGCGCCAGCACGCGGGACTCCGAAGTGGGAGAGCAGTACTTC. Encoded protein: CASTRDSEVGEQYF.

DNA for the CDR3: TGTGCCAGCAGCCAGGCACTAGCGGGACTTGAGCAGTACTTC. Protein: CASSQALAGLEQYF. The rearrangement joins TRBV14 to TRBJ2-7, with 10 bases that match TRBD2. With V trimmed by 3 bases and J by 7 bases, 6 bases remained unmatched. Germline V gene sequence: CDR1 SGHDN, CDR2 FVKESK. The CDR3 is 14 amino acids.

This chain uses TRBV11-2 with TRBJ2-1, with 11 bases matching TRBD2. The V gene's germline CDR1 is SGHAT and CDR2 FQNNGV. The CDR3 spans 15 residues. V lost 5 bases to trimming and J lost 6 bases; unmatched junction nucleotides: 6. CDR3 bases: TGTGCCAGCAGCCCGGGGACTAGCGGCCTCAATGAGCAGTTCTTC. Translation: CASSPGTSGLNEQFF.

The rearrangement uses TRBV5-5 and TRBJ2-1; 14 positions match TRBD2. V gave up 4 bases and J gave up 7 bases; unmatched junction bases: 10. Germline CDR1 SGHKS, CDR2 YYEKEE (reference sequence). The CDR3 is made up of 17 amino acids. The CDR3 coding sequence is TGTGCCAGCAGCGTAGGTGGGACTAGCGGGAGTTGGAATGAGCAGTTCTTC. It translates to CASSVGGTSGSWNEQFF.

The chain links TRBV6-5 to TRBJ1-2; possibly TRBD1 for D (5 bases). Trimming took 7 bases from V and 2 from J, leaving 17 bases between them. The CDR3 sequence is 15 residues long. Germline CDR1 MNHEY, CDR2 SVGAGI. Here the CDR3 reads CASTTLGDGNYGYTF. The CDR3 DNA follows: TGTGCCAGCACTACCCTGGGGGACGGGAACTATGGCTACACCTTC.

This rearrangement joins TRBV6-5 to TRBJ2-7, with D perhaps TRBD1 (6 bases). Germline V gene sequence: CDR1 MNHEY, CDR2 SVGAGI. Trimming pared 0 bases from V and 2 bases from J, leaving 11 bases between. This CDR3 has 15 amino acids. CDR3 in amino acids: CASSYSRGSTYEQYF. CDR3 DNA sequence: TGTGCCAGCAGTTACTCGAGGGGGAGTACCTACGAGCAGTACTTC.

The rearrangement joins TRBV7-2 to TRBJ2-5; no reliable D call. The J call may be faulty, since TRBJ2-7 better matches the DNA end. The CDR3 has 14 amino acids. CDR1 and CDR2 from the germline V gene are SGHTA and FQGNSA. CDR3 loop: CASSFRQANYEQYF. The CDR3 region has the DNA TGTGCCAGCAGCTTTCGGCAGGCCAACTACGAGCAGTACTTC.

J is TRBJ1-1 and V is TRBV4-1; the match to TRBD1 covers 9 bases. CDR1 and CDR2 (germline): MGHRA, YSYEKL. The trim removed 5 bases at V and 5 bases at J, leaving 9 bases unmatched. The CDR3 has 15 amino acids. The CDR3 here is CASSRDRELWTEAFF. As DNA, the CDR3 is TGCGCCAGCAGCAGGGACAGGGAGCTGTGGACTGAAGCTTTCTTT.

This chain links TRBV2 with TRBJ2-5; D uncertain. V was shortened by 6 bases and J by 3 bases, with 11 bases between the two germline ends. The CDR3 length is 13 residues. Germline CDR1 SNHLY, CDR2 FYNNEI. This chain's CDR3 is CASSARMEETQYF. The DNA of the CDR3 is TGTGCCAGCAGCGCTCGGATGGAAGAGACCCAGTACTTC.

The chain carries TRBV10-3 and TRBJ2-3, with D perhaps TRBD2 (6 bases). There are 14 residues in the CDR3. CDR1 and CDR2 (germline): ENHRY, SYGVKD. V gave up 6 bases and J gave up 5 bases, with 15 bases separating them. CDR3 sequence: CAIRGHTGVDTQYF. In DNA form, the CDR3 reads TGTGCCATCAGAGGCCATACGGGAGTAGATACGCAGTATTTT.

The CDR3 sequence: CASSMEDSLATGELFF. The CDR3 DNA follows: TGTGCCAGTAGTATGGAGGACTCCCTCGCCACCGGGGAGCTGTTTTTT. The V and J genes are TRBV19 and TRBJ2-2; a weak D match, TRBD2 (5 bases). The CDR3 is 16 residues long. Trimming took 3 bases from V and 4 from J, leaving 15 bases between them. Germline CDR1 reads LNHDA; CDR2 reads SQIVND (reference sequence). Using reference TRBV19 and TRBJ2-2 for the parts outside the CDR3, the full variable domain is DGGITQSPKYLFRKEGQNVTLSCEQNLNHDAMYWYRQDPGQGLRLIYYSQIVNDFQKGDIAEGYSVSREKKESFPLTVTSAQKNPTAFYLCASSMEDSLATGELFFGEGSRLTVL.

The chain links TRBV27 to TRBJ2-6, with D hard to call. CDR1 is MNHEY and CDR2 is SMNVEV in the germline V gene (reference sequence). The CDR3 extends over 15 amino acids. The V gene lost 5 bases and the J gene lost 0 bases, with 8 bases spanning the gap. In nucleotides, the CDR3 is TGTGCCAGCAGTCATATACCCTCTGGGGCCAACGTCCTGACTTTC. As protein: CASSHIPSGANVLTF. The variable domain in full, completed from reference TRBV27 and TRBJ2-6, reads EAQVTQNPRYLITVTGKKLTVTCSQNMNHEYMSWYRQDPGLGLRQIYYSMNVEVTDKGDVPEGYKVSRKEKRNFPLILESPSPNQTSLYFCASSHIPSGANVLTFGAGSRLTVL.

The genes are TRBV2 and TRBJ2-3, with D unresolved. The CDR3 extends over 12 amino acids. Trimming shortened V by 8 bases and J by 0 bases, and 6 bases separated the two germline ends. Germline V gene data show CDR1 as SNHLY and CDR2 as FYNNEI. CDR3 sequence reads: CASHWSTDTQYF. The CDR3 nucleotides read TGTGCCAGCCACTGGAGCACAGATACGCAGTATTTT.

The chain has TRBV9 and TRBJ1-2; 8 bases are shared with TRBD1. Germline V gene sequence: CDR1 SGDLS, CDR2 YYNGEE. The CDR3 is 15 amino acids. Trimming took 4 bases from V and 7 from J; bases not matched to a gene: 12. The CDR3: CASSPRQGTTSGYTF. The CDR3 nucleotides read TGTGCCAGCAGCCCTAGACAGGGGACTACTTCTGGCTACACCTTC.

The V gene is TRBV18, the J gene TRBJ2-7; 7 bases are shared with TRBD2. The CDR3 spans 16 residues. Losses at the gene ends were 3 bases for V and 2 bases for J; bases not matched to a gene: 10. The germline CDR1 and CDR2 sequences are KGHSH and LQKENI. The CDR3 sequence: CASSPLSSGLTYEQYF. The CDR3 DNA reads as TGTGCCAGCTCACCGCTGTCTAGCGGCCTTACCTACGAGCAGTACTTC.

A remark on this clone: Other DNA sequences in this sample translate to the same CDR3. J is TRBJ2-7 and V is TRBV5-1; TRBD2 might be the D (6 bases). V was shortened by 5 bases and J by 3 bases, with 12 bases between the two germline ends. The CDR3 is 13 amino acids. Germline V gene lookup returns CDR1 SGHRS and CDR2 YFSETQ. The CDR3 region is CASSLGGDYEQYF. The DNA of the CDR3 is TGCGCCAGCAGTTTAGGAGGGGACTACGAGCAGTACTTC.

There are many counts of this clone. Other DNA sequences in the sample encode the same CDR3. The V and J genes are TRBV2 and TRBJ1-2, with D unclear. Germline V gene data show CDR1 as SNHLY and CDR2 as FYNNEI. This CDR3 contains 12 residues. V dropped 6 bases and J dropped 1 base, with 6 bases sitting between them. The CDR3 sequence is CASRGSNYGYTF. CDR3 sequence (DNA): TGTGCCAGCAGGGGCAGTAACTATGGCTACACCTTC. Complete variable domain (other parts from reference TRBV2 and TRBJ1-2): EPEVTQTPSHQVTQMGQEVILRCVPISNHLYFYWYRQILGQKVEFLVSFYNNEISEKSEIFDDQFSVERPDGSNFTLKIRSTKLEDSAMYFCASRGSNYGYTFGSGTRLTVV.

This chain uses TRBV29-1 with TRBJ2-7, with D perhaps matching TRBD2 (5 bases). Germline assignment: CDR1 SQVTM and CDR2 ANQGSEA. Trimming removed 5 bases at V and 2 bases at J, with 22 bases between. The CDR3 contains 16 residues. Written as DNA, the CDR3 is TGCAGCGTTTTGTCTCGCGCGGGTTCACCGACCTACGAGCAGTACTTC. Protein product: CSVLSRAGSPTYEQYF.

This chain links TRBV30 with TRBJ1-2; no clear D. Trimming shortened V by 1 base and J by 10 bases, and 10 bases separated the two germline ends. Per germline, CDR1 GTSNPN and CDR2 SVGIG (reference sequence). The CDR3 consists of 11 residues. The CDR3 loop reads CAWSGDTNYTF. CDR3 coding DNA: TGTGCCTGGAGTGGTGACACCAACTACACCTTC.